The 21 T cell receptor beta chains below were found in one sample sequenced in a study of blood T cell repertoires in COVID-19. TCRdb's copy holds only in-frame clones and misses some; the assay was immunoSEQ multiplex PCR. The table shows about 130,000 clones, with over 75% occurring only once. Sequencing was performed on peripheral blood. The receptors come from a human donor in a cohort sampled during active COVID-19.

The CDR3 protein is CASRIGTRGAGELFF. The DNA of the CDR3 is TGTGCCAGTAGGATTGGGACTAGGGGCGCCGGGGAGCTGTTTTTT. The V gene is TRBV19, the J gene TRBJ2-2; 8 positions agree with TRBD2. The length of the CDR3 is 15 residues. V trimming: 6 bases; J trimming: 6 bases; junction bases outside the gene matches: 9. CDR1 LNHDA and CDR2 SQIVND come from the germline V gene (reference sequence).

This chain links TRBV24-1 with TRBJ1-2; D uncertain. The CDR3 is 12 amino acids. The V end was cut by 3 bases, the J end by 8 bases, with 9 bases between. Germline assignment: CDR1 KGHDR and CDR2 SFDVKD. The CDR3 spells CATSDPLRGYTF. The CDR3 bases are TGTGCCACCAGTGATCCCTTGAGGGGCTACACCTTC.

The chain has TRBV7-2 and TRBJ1-1; no clear D. There are 16 residues in the CDR3. Looked up from germline, CDR1 is SGHTA and CDR2 is FQGNSA. V was shortened by 1 base and J by 1 base, with 13 bases between the two germline ends. The CDR3: CASSLGGEGRNTEAFF. In DNA form, the CDR3 reads TGTGCCAGCAGCTTAGGCGGGGAGGGCCGGAACACTGAAGCTTTCTTT.

The rearrangement joins TRBV9 to TRBJ2-3, with 8 positions matching TRBD2. The J segment lost 6 bases and the V segment lost 4 bases, leaving 13 bases of the junction unmatched. This CDR3 is built from 16 residues. Germline V gene sequence: CDR1 SGDLS, CDR2 YYNGEE. CDR3: CASSRGAGGPGDTQYF. Here the CDR3 DNA reads TGTGCCAGCAGCAGGGGCGCGGGAGGACCGGGGGATACGCAGTATTTT.

The chain carries TRBV29-1 and TRBJ2-3, with TRBD2 identical over 9 bases. The germline V gene encodes CDR1 SQVTM and CDR2 ANQGSEA. V shed 5 bases, J shed 3 bases, and the junction held 3 bases outside the gene matches. The CDR3 length is 13 residues. This CDR3 is CSVNLAGTDTQYF. CDR3 nucleotide sequence: TGCAGCGTTAACCTAGCGGGGACAGATACGCAGTATTTT.

A note on this clone: One end of the junction does not line up with germline, which may come from a read error. The V and J genes are TRBV6-1 and TRBJ2-5, with D tentatively TRBD1 (6 bases). The CDR3 contains 15 residues. Germline lookup yields CDR1 MNHNS and CDR2 SASEGT. The CDR3 region is CASREERGWVETQYF. DNA of the CDR3: TGTGCCAGCAGGGAAGAAAGGGGGTGGGTAGAGACCCAGTACTTC.

The chain employs TRBV6-6 and TRBJ1-1; TRBD1 aligns across 8 bases. V shed 2 bases and J 5 bases; nucleotides not matched to a gene: 7. The germline V gene encodes CDR1 MNHNY and CDR2 SVGAGI (reference sequence). CDR3 size: 15 residues. CDR3 amino acids: CASSYPGTGPTEAFF. In DNA form, the CDR3 reads TGTGCCAGCAGTTACCCCGGGACAGGTCCGACTGAAGCTTTCTTT.

V is TRBV2 and J is TRBJ1-3; 7 bases line up with TRBD1. The V segment lost 8 bases and the J segment 0 bases; nucleotides outside the gene matches: 10. The CDR3 is made up of 16 amino acids. CDR1 is SNHLY and CDR2 is FYNNEI in the germline V gene. CDR3 coding DNA: TGTGCCAGCGCTCGGACAGGAGGCCCCTCTGGAAACACCATATATTTT. Residues: CASARTGGPSGNTIYF.

The chain carries TRBV5-1 and TRBJ1-2; TRBD1 might be the D (5 bases). This CDR3 is 13 amino acids long. The V gene's germline CDR1 is SGHRS and CDR2 YFSETQ. Trimming pared 2 bases from V and 4 bases from J, leaving 9 bases between. Written as DNA, the CDR3 is TGCGCCAGCAGCTTAGGGAGGGGCTATGGCTACACCTTC. This codes for CASSLGRGYGYTF.

The chain uses TRBV7-9 and TRBJ2-1; 7 nucleotides match TRBD2. Trimming at V came to 3 bases and at J to 0 bases, leaving 5 bases not matched to a gene. Looked up from germline, CDR1 is SEHNR and CDR2 is FQNEAQ (reference sequence). This CDR3 contains 16 residues. As DNA, the CDR3 is TGTGCCAGCAGCTTCGCGGGAGTTATCTCCTACAATGAGCAGTTCTTC. Encoded protein: CASSFAGVISYNEQFF.

This clone was recorded only once. DNA for the CDR3: TGTGCCAGCAGCTTCGGCAGGGGGGCAGGAAACACCATATATTTT. This sequence encodes CASSFGRGAGNTIYF. The chain is built from TRBV7-6 and TRBJ1-3; TRBD1 matches at 7 bases. Germline-derived CDR1 and CDR2 are SGHVS and FNYEAQ. CDR3 length: 15 amino acids. V trimming: 3 bases; J trimming: 4 bases; junction bases outside the gene matches: 6.

This clone was counted a single time. The chain is built from TRBV6-5 and TRBJ1-2, with D tentatively TRBD1 (5 bases). V was clipped by 8 bases and J by 5 bases, with 18 bases between them. This CDR3 spans 14 amino acids. The germline CDR1 and CDR2 sequences are MNHEY and SVGAGI. CDR3 nucleotide sequence: TGTGCCAGCTTAGAGGCAGGGCTTGGGTATGGCTACACCTTC. Protein sequence: CASLEAGLGYGYTF.

This clone was seen only a few times. V and J are TRBV5-5 and TRBJ2-5; TRBD2 matches at 7 bases. Germline V gives CDR1 SGHKS, CDR2 YYEKEE (reference sequence). This CDR3 spans 16 amino acids. Trimming took 2 bases from V and 5 from J; bases not matched to a gene: 12. The CDR3 nucleotides are TGTGCCAGCAGCTTCCCCCCTAGCGGCCGCCGGGAGACCCAGTACTTC. It encodes CASSFPPSGRRETQYF.

The J gene is TRBJ1-2, the V gene TRBV11-3, with 8 positions matching TRBD1. In germline, CDR1 is SGHNT, CDR2 YENEEA. This CDR3 is 16 amino acids long. The ends lost 4 bases at V and 5 bases at J; junction bases unmatched: 12. The CDR3, as DNA: TGTGCCAGCAGCTCCAGGACAGGGCCTACCTCTTATGGCTACACCTTC. This codes for CASSSRTGPTSYGYTF.

The V call is TRBV7-3, the J call TRBJ2-3; TRBD1 might be the D (5 bases). The V gene lost 2 bases and the J gene lost 2 bases, with 8 bases spanning the gap. This CDR3 has 14 residues. Per the germline V gene, CDR1 is SGHTA and CDR2 is FQGTGA. This CDR3 is CASSLLGPTDTQYF. The CDR3 DNA sequence: TGTGCCAGCAGCTTATTGGGGCCCACAGATACGCAGTATTTT.

In regard to this clone: A clone one base away is much larger, so this may be a read error. V and J are TRBV19 and TRBJ1-1, with 7 bases matching TRBD1. CDR3 length: 13 amino acids. Germline-derived CDR1 and CDR2 are LNHDA and SQIVND (reference sequence). After removal of 8 bases from V and 0 bases from J, the junction contained 3 bases not matched to a gene. The CDR3 protein is CASSGQMNTEAFF. CDR3 nucleotide sequence: TGTGCCAGTTCGGGACAGATGAACACTGAAGCTTTCTTT.

This chain uses TRBV2 with TRBJ2-6, with 9 bases lining up with TRBD1. CDR3 length equals 18 residues. The V segment lost 4 bases and the J segment 0 bases; nucleotides outside the gene matches: 7. Germline V gives CDR1 SNHLY, CDR2 FYNNEI. CDR3 nucleotide sequence: TGTGCCAGCAGTGGTCACGGACAGGGGAACTCTGGGGCCAACGTCCTGACTTTC. It yields the protein CASSGHGQGNSGANVLTF.

The chain links TRBV7-4 to TRBJ2-7; D is unresolved. The CDR3 is made up of 15 amino acids. Germline lookup yields CDR1 SGHVT and CDR2 SQSDAQ. V shed 8 bases and J shed 0 bases, with 17 bases lying between them. The CDR3 coding sequence is TGTGCCAGCGCCCTGCCCCGGTCCCGCTCCTACGAGCAGTACGTC. Protein product: CASALPRSRSYEQYV.

This rearrangement joins TRBV7-2 to TRBJ2-1; 7 nucleotides agree with TRBD1. The CDR3 is 13 residues long. The germline CDR1 and CDR2 sequences are SGHTA and FQGNSA. V was clipped by 6 bases and J by 8 bases; unmatched bases: 7. The CDR3 loop is CASRQQGVDEQFF. In DNA, the CDR3 is TGTGCCAGCAGGCAGCAGGGGGTGGATGAGCAGTTCTTC.

The rearrangement uses TRBV9 and TRBJ1-2; 7 bases line up with TRBD1. V was clipped by 2 bases and J by 0 bases; unmatched bases: 4. Germline V lookup: CDR1 SGDLS, CDR2 YYNGEE. CDR3 size: 15 residues. The CDR3 reads CASSVEDRSNYGYTF. The CDR3 region has the DNA TGTGCCAGCAGCGTCGAGGACAGGTCTAACTATGGCTACACCTTC.

The chain has TRBV6-5 and TRBJ2-1; possibly TRBD1 for D (6 bases). Germline V CDR1 and CDR2: MNHEY, SVGAGI. This CDR3 is 15 amino acids long. Trimming took off 0 bases at V and 4 bases at J, with 10 bases between the two ends. Here the CDR3 DNA reads TGTGCCAGCAGTTACTCTAGGACAGCTTACAATGAGCAGTTCTTC. Residues: CASSYSRTAYNEQFF.